The 14 T cell receptor beta chains presented below share a single source sample, sequenced in a study of early T cells in non-severe SARS-CoV-2 infection. TCRdb re-called the 5' RACE reads with MiXCR, one entry per CDR3 protein. The data contain more than 60,000 distinct CDR3 sequences, 13% of them singletons. Specimen: whole blood. The source of these receptors is an adult who was a healthcare worker with PCR-confirmed SARS-CoV-2 infection or an uninfected control (not recorded which).

This clonotype was seen ten or more times. The chain joins TRBV28 to TRBJ1-6, with D possibly TRBD1 on 5 matching bases. CDR3 length: 14 residues. Germline values: CDR1 MDHEN, CDR2 SYDVKM. V lost 3 bases and J 7 bases, leaving 10 bases between the germline ends. This CDR3 reads CASSLWGTNSPLHF. The CDR3 DNA reads TGTGCCAGCAGTTTGTGGGGGACGAATTCACCCCTCCACTTT.

The chain links TRBV9 to TRBJ2-7, with 9 bases identical to TRBD2. Germline CDR1 SGDLS, CDR2 YYNGEE. Trimming at V came to 4 bases and at J to 0 bases, leaving 8 bases not matched to a gene. The CDR3 covers 16 residues. Here the CDR3 DNA reads TGTGCCAGCAGCCCCCGGACTAGCGAGAGCTCCTACGAGCAGTACTTC. Its translation is CASSPRTSESSYEQYF.

This clonotype was recorded a few times. The chain uses TRBV6-1 and TRBJ2-2, with 10 bases aligning to TRBD1. The CDR3 is 17 residues long. The V and J ends lost 3 bases and 6 bases, in that order; junction bases with no gene match: 10. Germline V gene lookup returns CDR1 MNHNS and CDR2 SASEGT. CDR3 bases: TGTGCCAGCAGTGACCTGGCCGGGACAGGGGTCCCCGGGGAGCTGTTTTTT. Its protein product is CASSDLAGTGVPGELFF.

This chain links TRBV5-1 with TRBJ1-2; D ambiguous. V lost 4 bases and J 4 bases, leaving 14 bases between the germline ends. The CDR3 is made up of 14 amino acids. Germline CDR1 and CDR2: SGHRS and YFSETQ. The CDR3 reads CASSVGAPSYGYTF. The CDR3 nucleotides are TGCGCCAGCAGCGTGGGAGCACCTAGCTATGGCTACACCTTC.

This clonotype was recorded at least ten times. The CDR3 sequence is CASNFKTGSGNTIYF. The CDR3 coding sequence is TGTGCCAGTAACTTCAAAACGGGTTCTGGAAACACCATATATTTT. This sequence joins TRBV19 and TRBJ1-3, with D hard to call. The CDR3 has 15 residues. Trimming removed 7 bases at V and 1 base at J, with 14 bases between. Germline CDR1 reads LNHDA; CDR2 reads SQIVND (reference sequence).

In its sample, this clonotype was seen a few times. This rearrangement joins TRBV7-9 to TRBJ1-2; 7 nucleotides match TRBD1. The CDR3 is 12 residues long. CDR1 SEHNR and CDR2 FQNEAQ come from the germline V gene (reference sequence). V lost 7 bases, J lost 5 bases, and 4 bases stayed unmatched. This CDR3 reads CASTLTGYGYTF. In nucleotides, the CDR3 is TGTGCCAGCACCTTGACAGGGTATGGCTACACCTTC.

The chain combines TRBV12-3 or TRBV12-4 with TRBJ2-5; D is ambiguous. This CDR3 contains 13 residues. V was cut by 1 base and J by 4 bases, with 7 bases left in between. CDR3 nucleotide sequence: TGTGCCAGCAGTTTAGTCCCCAGAGAGACCCAGTACTTC. This encodes CASSLVPRETQYF.

The gene calls are TRBV18 and TRBJ1-1; D unclear. Germline V gene sequence: CDR1 KGHSH, CDR2 LQKENI. This CDR3 spans 14 amino acids. The V gene lost 1 base and the J gene lost 5 bases, with 11 bases spanning the gap. CDR3 residues: CASSPRAATTEAFF. Here the CDR3 DNA reads TGTGCCAGCTCACCACGGGCAGCCACAACTGAAGCTTTCTTT.

This clonotype was seen repeatedly, ten times or more. The V gene is TRBV2, the J gene TRBJ1-5, with D maybe TRBD1 (6 bases). The CDR3 is 15 residues long. CDR1 SNHLY and CDR2 FYNNEI come from the germline V gene. Between the trimmed V and J ends, which lost 7 bases and 1 base, there was a span of 14 bases. CDR3 bases: TGTGCCAGCACCACCGAGGGGGTAAGCAATCAGCCCCAGCATTTT. Its protein product is CASTTEGVSNQPQHF.

The V and J genes are TRBV3-1 and TRBJ1-1, with 7 bases fitting TRBD1. The CDR3 extends over 16 amino acids. Germline loops: CDR1 LGHDT, CDR2 YNNKEL (reference sequence). V was clipped by 4 bases and J by 5 bases; unmatched bases: 13. CDR3 region: CASSLGGKGAYTEAFF. The CDR3 DNA reads TGTGCCAGCAGCCTAGGGGGAAAGGGGGCGTATACTGAAGCTTTCTTT. Full variable domain (remainder filled in from reference TRBV3-1 and TRBJ1-1): DTAVSQTPKYLVTQMGNDKSIKCEQNLGHDTMYWYKQDSKKFLKIMFSYNNKELIINETVPNRFSPKSPDKAHLNLHINSLELGDSAVYFCASSLGGKGAYTEAFFGQGTRLTVV.

The chain has TRBV5-6 and TRBJ1-2; no clear D gene. The CDR3 is 13 amino acids. V lost 8 bases and J lost 14, with 25 bases in between. The germline CDR1 and CDR2 sequences are SGHDT and YYEEEE. The CDR3 region has the DNA TGTGCCAGTCGTATAGGCCTCGGAGCTCACCAGACCTTC. Encoded protein: CASRIGLGAHQTF.

The chain uses TRBV20-1 and TRBJ2-7; 8 bases match TRBD1. CDR3 length: 13 residues. The germline gives CDR1 DFQATT, CDR2 SNEGSKA (reference sequence). The V gene end was trimmed by 3 bases and the J gene end by 3 bases; junction bases not matched to a gene: 4. CDR3 bases: TGCAGTGCTAGGGACAGGGATCGCTACGAGCAGTACTTC. The encoded protein is CSARDRDRYEQYF.

This chain joins TRBV7-6 and TRBJ1-1, with D perhaps TRBD1 (6 bases). The CDR3 has 14 amino acids. Germline values: CDR1 SGHVS, CDR2 FNYEAQ. With 5 bases removed from V and 5 bases from J, the gap between germline ends came to 15 bases. CDR3: CASSKIRGQTEAFF. CDR3 sequence (DNA): TGTGCCAGCAGCAAGATACGGGGGCAGACTGAAGCTTTCTTT.

The chain couples TRBV29-1 to TRBJ1-2; D might be TRBD1 (5 bases). V lost 7 bases to trimming and J lost 3 bases, with 9 bases between them. In germline, CDR1 is SQVTM, CDR2 ANQGSEA. This CDR3 has 11 amino acids. The CDR3 loop reads CSGGGDYGYTF. CDR3 nucleotides: TGCAGCGGGGGGGGAGACTATGGCTACACCTTC.